This T cell receptor beta chain stems from a study of CD8+ T cells in alopecia areata. Study-wide background: The percentage of affected scalp area served as the score of severity for treated patients.

The CDR3 sequence is 15 residues long. Germline CDR1 and CDR2: SGDLS and YYNGEE. V was shortened by 4 bases and J by 2 bases, with 12 bases between the two germline ends. Extracted from the samples, RNA was reverse transcribed into cDNA to serve as the sequencing template. The table came from immunoSEQ multiplex PCR; TCRdb's copy has only in-frame clones and leaves some out. The data contain around 150,000 clones, 65% of them seen just once; the ten biggest clones take up roughly 0.91%. Specified treatment: oral pan-JAK inhibitor, 5-10 mg twice daily. This receptor was taken from a human donor with alopecia areata. Sequencing was performed on CD4+ T cells sorted from blood, taken at week 4, from a patient treated with tofacitinib. The rearrangement links TRBV9 to TRBJ2-2; D may match TRBD1 or TRBD2 (5 bases each). Here the CDR3 reads CASSPRDGNTGELFF. The CDR3 DNA sequence: TGTGCCAGCAGCCCCCGGGACGGTAACACCGGGGAGCTGTTTTTT.